The source of this TCR beta chain is a study of patients and donors after allogeneic stem cell transplantation. There are 13 residues in the CDR3. From germline, CDR1 is SGHKS and CDR2 YYEKEE (reference sequence). J gave up 5 bases and V 3 bases, and 0 bases lay outside the gene matches. TCRdb redid the calling of the RT-PCR reads with MiXCR, one entry per CDR3 protein. The sample consists of around 200,000 distinct CDR3 sequences, more than 35% of them appearing once. The sample was blood, either unsorted or a sorted T cell fraction (not recorded which). The sequence derives from a human donor who was either an allogeneic HSCT recipient or a stem cell or donor lymphocyte infusion donor (not recorded which). It is not recorded whose cells these are; they may come from a transplant donor. V gene TRBV5-5 combines with J gene TRBJ1-5, with TRBD1 identical over 9 bases. CDR3 sequence (DNA): TGTGCCAGCAGCTGGACAGGGGATCAGCCCCAGCATTTT. Encoded protein: CASSWTGDQPQHF.